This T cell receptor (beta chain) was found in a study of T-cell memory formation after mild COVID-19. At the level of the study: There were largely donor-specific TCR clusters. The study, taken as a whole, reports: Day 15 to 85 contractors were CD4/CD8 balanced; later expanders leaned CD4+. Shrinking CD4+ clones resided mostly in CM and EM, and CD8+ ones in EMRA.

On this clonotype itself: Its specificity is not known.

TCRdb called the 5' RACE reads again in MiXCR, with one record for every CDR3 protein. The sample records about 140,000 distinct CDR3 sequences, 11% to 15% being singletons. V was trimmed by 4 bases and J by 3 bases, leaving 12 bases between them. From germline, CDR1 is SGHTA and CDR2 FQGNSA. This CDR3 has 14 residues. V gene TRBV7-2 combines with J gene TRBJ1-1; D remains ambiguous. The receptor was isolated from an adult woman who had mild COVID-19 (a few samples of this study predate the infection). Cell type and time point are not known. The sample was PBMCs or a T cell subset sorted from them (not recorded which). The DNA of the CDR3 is TGTGCCAGCAGCTGGATTCTACCCCACACTGAAGCTTTCTTT. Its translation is CASSWILPHTEAFF.